This T cell receptor beta chain emerged from a study of blood T cell repertoires in COVID-19. The protocol was immunoSEQ multiplex PCR, while the TCRdb copy is restricted to in-frame clones and leaves out a portion. Here the sample spans 300,000 to 400,000 clones, roughly 91% being singletons. Trimming shortened V by 0 bases and J by 0 bases, and 6 bases separated the two germline ends. The CDR3 spans 15 residues. Germline V lookup: CDR1 MNHEY, CDR2 SVGAGI. This clonotype was obtained from a woman aged 18-29 years who had recovered from COVID-19. The sample consisted of PBMCs or T cells enriched from blood (not recorded which). This chain links TRBV6-5 with TRBJ1-5; D is uncertain. The CDR3 nucleotides read TGTGCCAGCAGTTACTCAGGGAGTAGCAATCAGCCCCAGCATTTT. Amino acid sequence: CASSYSGSSNQPQHF.